The rows below give T cell receptor beta chains drawn from one sample of a study of blood T cell repertoires in COVID-19. Sequencing used immunoSEQ multiplex PCR; TCRdb keeps in-frame clones, though not all of them. Of under 150,000 clones in the sample, roughly four fifths were seen once. The sample taken for sequencing was peripheral blood. These receptors came from a man between 70 and 80 years old with active or convalescent COVID-19. The CDR3 runs from the conserved cysteine through the conserved F or W. The order of the fields is V gene, D gene, clone size, J gene, CDR3 DNA, CDR3 protein. D genes are given only for firm matches. Size values are once, few and many counts, or a class for expanded clones, and some rows have none.

TRBV6-5,TRBD1,-,TRBJ1-1,TGTGCCAGCAGTTACGGACAGGGGAACACTGAAGCTTTCTTT,CASSYGQGNTEAFF
TRBV6-5,-,-,TRBJ1-5,TGTGCCAGCAGTTACGACATCACCTATCAGCCCCAGCATTTT,CASSYDITYQPQHF
TRBV7-2,-,-,TRBJ1-1,TGTGCCAGCAGCGCCCAGGTCCCCACTGAAGCTTTCTTT,CASSAQVPTEAFF
TRBV13,-,few,TRBJ1-1,TGTGCCAGCAGCTTAGATCAGGGGATGAACACTGAAGCTTTCTTT,CASSLDQGMNTEAFF
TRBV9,-,-,TRBJ1-5,TGTGCCAGCAGCGCAGGCGGAGGGTTATACAATCAGCCCCAGCATTTT,CASSAGGGLYNQPQHF
TRBV27,-,-,TRBJ2-2,TGTGCCAGCAGTCTTATGCGACAGACCACCGGGGAGCTGTTTTTT,CASSLMRQTTGELFF
TRBV3-1/TRBV3-2,-,-,TRBJ2-3,TGTGCCAGCAGCCAAGGTCGGAGAGATACGCAGTATTTT,CASSQGRRDTQYF
TRBV28,-,-,TRBJ1-1,TGTGCCAGCAGTTTTCTTATGTTGACTGAAGCTTTCTTT,CASSFLMLTEAFF
TRBV5-8,-,-,TRBJ2-3,TGTGCCAGCAGCCCCGCGCGGGGCACTAGCACAGATACGCAGTATTTT,CASSPARGTSTDTQYF
TRBV11-2,-,-,TRBJ1-1,TGTGCCAGCAGCCCCAGTGTTTCTCCTGGCACTGAAGCTTTCTTT,CASSPSVSPGTEAFF
TRBV11-1,TRBD2,-,TRBJ2-2,TGTGCCAGCAATGGACTAGTGCGGACCGGGGAGCTGTTTTTT,CASNGLVRTGELFF
TRBV5-4,TRBD2,-,TRBJ2-5,TGTGCCAGCAGCTATGGACTAGCGGGAGGGCAGGGATATGAGACCCAGTACTTC,CASSYGLAGGQGYETQYF
TRBV11-3,-,-,TRBJ2-5,TGTGCCAGCAGCTTACCGTCCAGACTCCAAGAGACCCAGTACTTC,CASSLPSRLQETQYF
TRBV29-1,TRBD2,-,TRBJ2-3,TGCAGCGTTGAAGGCGGGAGGGGCACAGATACGCAGTATTTT,CSVEGGRGTDTQYF
TRBV7-7,TRBD2,-,TRBJ2-5,TGTGCTAGCAGCATGACCGGGACTAACAAAGAGACCCAGTACTTC,CASSMTGTNKETQYF
TRBV4-1,TRBD2,-,TRBJ2-5,TGCGCCAGCAGCATCGGCGCTAGCGGTAACCAAGAGACCCAGTACTTC,CASSIGASGNQETQYF
TRBV30,TRBD1,-,TRBJ1-1,TGTGCCTGGGCTTCGGGACAGGCCTACACTGAAGCTTTCTTT,CAWASGQAYTEAFF
TRBV11-3,-,-,TRBJ2-5,TGTGCCAGCAGCGCACAACAGGGTGTAGAGACCCAGTACTTC,CASSAQQGVETQYF
TRBV6-2/TRBV6-3,TRBD2,-,TRBJ2-5,TGTGCCAGCAGTTCACGGACTAGCGGGGAAAGGGAGACCCAGTACTTC,CASSSRTSGERETQYF
TRBV5-6,-,few,TRBJ1-2,TGTGCCAGCAGCAGACGGACATCAAGCTATGGCTACACCTTC,CASSRRTSSYGYTF
TRBV6-6,TRBD1,-,TRBJ2-5,TGTGCCAGCAGCCCAAGGACAGGGAGAGAGACCCAGTACTTC,CASSPRTGRETQYF
TRBV7-2,TRBD1,-,TRBJ1-2,TGTGCCAGCAGCTCTCGACAGGGTTTCTATGGCTACACCTTC,CASSSRQGFYGYTF
TRBV19,TRBD1,-,TRBJ1-1,TGTGCCAGTAGCCGGGACAGGGTAAACACTGAAGCTTTCTTT,CASSRDRVNTEAFF
TRBV30,-,-,TRBJ2-7,TGTGCCTGGAGTGTTGTTAGCTCCTACGAGCAGTACTTC,CAWSVVSSYEQYF
TRBV14,TRBD2,-,TRBJ2-2,TGTGCCAGCAGCCAACTTACGGGACTAAACACCGGGGAGCTGTTTTTT,CASSQLTGLNTGELFF
TRBV6-5,-,-,TRBJ1-1,TGTGCCAGCACCGGGAGTCGGACTGAAGCTTTCTTT,CASTGSRTEAFF
TRBV19,-,-,TRBJ1-5,TGTGCCACCAAGGGGTGGGAACAGTCCAATCAGCCCCAGCATTTT,CATKGWEQSNQPQHF
TRBV5-5,TRBD1,few,TRBJ1-3,TGTGCCAGCAGCTTGTTAAGGGACAGGGGTGCTTCCGGAAACACCATATATTTT,CASSLLRDRGASGNTIYF
TRBV28,TRBD1,-,TRBJ2-1,TGTGCCAGCAAGACAGGGGTCCTGTCCTACAATGAGCAGTTCTTC,CASKTGVLSYNEQFF
TRBV18,-,-,TRBJ1-1,TGTGCCAGCTCACCTTCCATCACTAACACTGAAGCTTTCTTT,CASSPSITNTEAFF
TRBV5-6,TRBD2,-,TRBJ2-5,TGTGCCAGCAGCCAACTAGCGGGAGGGGCGGAGACCCAGTACTTC,CASSQLAGGAETQYF